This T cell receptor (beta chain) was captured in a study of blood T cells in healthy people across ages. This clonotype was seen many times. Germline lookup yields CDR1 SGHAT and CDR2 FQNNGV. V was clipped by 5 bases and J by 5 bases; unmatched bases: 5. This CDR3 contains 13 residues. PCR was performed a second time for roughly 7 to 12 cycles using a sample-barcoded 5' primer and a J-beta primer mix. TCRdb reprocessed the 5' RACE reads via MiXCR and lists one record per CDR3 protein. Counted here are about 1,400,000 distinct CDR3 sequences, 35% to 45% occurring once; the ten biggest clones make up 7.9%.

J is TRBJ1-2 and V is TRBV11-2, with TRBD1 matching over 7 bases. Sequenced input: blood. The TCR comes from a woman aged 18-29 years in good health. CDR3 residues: CASSPSRGYGYTF. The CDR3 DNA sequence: TGTGCCAGCAGCCCAAGCAGGGGGTATGGCTACACCTTC.